A selection of T cell receptor beta chains follows, all from one sample in a study of cytomegalovirus exposure and HLA in healthy donors. Libraries were prepared by immunoSEQ multiplex PCR; TCRdb keeps only in-frame clonotypes and omits some of them. In the table there are more than 90,000 clones, around three quarters of which are singletons. What was sequenced was PBMCs. All receptors come from a woman between 18 and 29 years old in good health and CMV-seropositive. Each CDR3 is given with its conserved first and last residue. Fields, in order: J gene, D gene, clone size, V gene, CDR3 DNA, CDR3 protein. The D gene is left open where the match is weak. Clone size is shown for a subset of rows, as once, few, many or a class of expanded clone.

>TRBJ2-2|.|.|TRBV5-1
TGCGCCAGCACCCCATTAGGGGCAGACACCGGGGAGCTGTTTTTT
CASTPLGADTGELFF
>TRBJ1-2|.|once|TRBV7-9
TGTGCCAGCAGCCCCCGAGGAGGGGACGGCTACACCTTC
CASSPRGGDGYTF
>TRBJ2-7|.|.|TRBV4-1
TGCGCCAGCAGCCAAGATCTGGGCCGGACCTACGAGCAGTACTTC
CASSQDLGRTYEQYF
>TRBJ2-5|.|.|TRBV4-1
TGCGCCAGCAGCCAGGAGGGGCAGGGAACGGAGACCCAGTACTTC
CASSQEGQGTETQYF
>TRBJ1-2|.|.|TRBV25-1
TGTGCCAGCAGTGAATTTCAGGGAACCTATGGCTACACCTTC
CASSEFQGTYGYTF
>TRBJ1-4|TRBD1|.|TRBV6-5
TGTGCCAGCAGTTACTCAGGACAGGCTGAGGGCGAAAAACTGTTTTTT
CASSYSGQAEGEKLFF
>TRBJ1-1|.|.|TRBV19
TGTGCCAGTAGTGTACCGGGAGAGCTAGCTTGGGCTTTCTTT
CASSVPGELAWAFF
>TRBJ1-3|.|.|TRBV11-3
TGTGCCAGCAGTACAGGGTCAGGAAACACCATATATTTT
CASSTGSGNTIYF
>TRBJ2-7|.|.|TRBV27
TGTGCCAGCAGCCCCCTCCTAAGAGGGTACGAGCAGTACTTC
CASSPLLRGYEQYF
>TRBJ2-5|.|once|TRBV15
TGTGCCACCAGCAGAGATCGGGTGGCCCAAGAGACCCAGTACTTC
CATSRDRVAQETQYF
>TRBJ2-1|TRBD2|.|TRBV10-3
TGTGCCATCAGTTCTTCAGCGGGAGACTCCTACAATGAGCAGTTCTTC
CAISSSAGDSYNEQFF
>TRBJ2-7|TRBD2|.|TRBV28
TGTGCCAGCAACCACCCGGGACTAGCGGGAGTTTGGGGGCAGTACTTC
CASNHPGLAGVWGQYF
>TRBJ1-1|.|.|TRBV19
TGTGCCAGTAGTAGTCAGGGTAACACTGAAGCTTTCTTT
CASSSQGNTEAFF
>TRBJ2-7|TRBD1|.|TRBV5-1
TGCGCCAGCAGCTTGGGCCAGGGGGACTCCTACGAGCAGTACTTC
CASSLGQGDSYEQYF
>TRBJ1-1|.|.|TRBV19
TGTGCCAGTACCCTTGGCAGGGGAAACACTGAAGCTTTCTTT
CASTLGRGNTEAFF
>TRBJ2-7|.|.|TRBV25-1
TGTGCCAGCAGCCCGCCGGGGGGCCTTTATGAGCAGTACTTC
CASSPPGGLYEQYF
>TRBJ2-3|.|.|TRBV13
TGTGCCAGCAGCAAATACACAGATACGCAGTATTTT
CASSKYTDTQYF
>TRBJ1-5|.|.|TRBV28
TGTGCCAGCAGTTCCCGGAGTAAGGCCCCGGGTCCCAATCAGCCCCAGCATTTT
CASSSRSKAPGPNQPQHF
>TRBJ2-7|.|.|TRBV7-2
TGTGCCAGCAGCTCAAAAATTCTCCGGGACAAGCCGGACTACGAGCAGTACTTC
CASSSKILRDKPDYEQYF
>TRBJ1-5|.|.|TRBV2
TGTGCCAGCAGAGGGGTTTCCCTCAATCAGCCCCAGCATTTT
CASRGVSLNQPQHF
>TRBJ2-1|TRBD2|.|TRBV6-5
TGTGCCAGCAGTAACAGCGGGAGGGCCGCTCATGAGCAGTTCTTC
CASSNSGRAAHEQFF
>TRBJ1-4|.|.|TRBV27
TGTGCCAGCAGCTTCACCAGTGAAAAACTGTTTTTT
CASSFTSEKLFF
>TRBJ2-7|TRBD2|.|TRBV9
TGTGCCAGCAGCCCCGACGAGCGGGAGGATCCCTCCTACGAGCAGTACTTC
CASSPDEREDPSYEQYF
>TRBJ2-7|TRBD1|.|TRBV18
TGTGCCAGCTCACCGCCCGGACAGGGGGGCGAGCAGTACTTC
CASSPPGQGGEQYF
>TRBJ1-1|.|.|TRBV28
TGTGCCAGCAGTCCCGCACTTCACACTGAAGCTTTCTTT
CASSPALHTEAFF
>TRBJ2-1|TRBD1|.|TRBV5-1
TGCGCCAGCAGCCTGGACAGGGGGCAGGTTGGGGGATCCAAGGAGCAGTTCTTC
CASSLDRGQVGGSKEQFF
>TRBJ1-1|.|.|TRBV2
TGTGCCAGCAGTGAGACAGCCCTATACACTGAAGCTTTCTTT
CASSETALYTEAFF
>TRBJ2-7|.|few|TRBV30
TGTGCCTGGAGTGTCTGGGGGCACTACGAGCAGTACTTC
CAWSVWGHYEQYF
>TRBJ2-5|TRBD1|.|TRBV2
TGTGCCAGCAAGACTGGGGGGACAGGGCACCAGTACTTC
CASKTGGTGHQYF
>TRBJ1-2|.|few|TRBV7-2
TGTGCCAGCAGCCGACAGACGGGGGATGGCTACACCTTC
CASSRQTGDGYTF
>TRBJ1-2|.|once|TRBV6-1
TGTGCCAGCAGTGAAAACTGGTATGGGCGGGGTGGCTACACCTTC
CASSENWYGRGGYTF
>TRBJ2-4|.|once|TRBV10-3
TGTGCCATCAGTGAGCACAGGGATGAGGCCAAAAACATTCAGTACTTC
CAISEHRDEAKNIQYF
>TRBJ1-2|.|.|TRBV4-2
TGTGCCAGCAGCCAACTCAGGGGTCGGGCGAACTATGGCTACACCTTC
CASSQLRGRANYGYTF
>TRBJ2-7|TRBD2|.|TRBV30
TGTGCCTGGAGTGCCGGGACCCCGGGGGGCTACGAGCAGTACTTC
CAWSAGTPGGYEQYF
>TRBJ2-7|.|.|TRBV11-2
TGTGCCAGCAGCTCAAACAGGGTGCAGTACTTC
CASSSNRVQYF
>TRBJ2-1|.|.|TRBV29-1
TGCAGCGAAACAGTCTCCTACAATGAGCAGTTCTTC
CSETVSYNEQFF
>TRBJ1-2|.|once|TRBV2
TGTGCCAGCAGCTACGTCCGGGACAACGCCTATGGCTACACCTTC
CASSYVRDNAYGYTF
>TRBJ2-7|.|.|TRBV30
TGTGCCTGGAGTTCACAGGGCCTCTCCTACGAGCAGTACTTC
CAWSSQGLSYEQYF
>TRBJ1-5|TRBD1|.|TRBV4-1
TGCGCCAGCAGCCCTACAGGGGTGGGGTTGAATCAGCCCCAGCATTTT
CASSPTGVGLNQPQHF
>TRBJ1-4|.|.|TRBV4-1
TGCGCCAGCAGCCCAAGCCCGACCCTGACAATGGAAAATGAAAAACTGTTTTTT
CASSPSPTLTMENEKLFF
>TRBJ2-1|TRBD2|few|TRBV18
TGTGCCAGCTCACCACCGGGACTAGCGGGAGGGAGTTACAATGAGCAGTTCTTC
CASSPPGLAGGSYNEQFF
>TRBJ1-5|TRBD1|few|TRBV15
TGTGCCACCAGCAGAGATAAGGCAGGGGGGCAGCCCCAGCATTTT
CATSRDKAGGQPQHF
>TRBJ2-3|.|.|TRBV5-1
TGCGCCAGCAGCTTTACGGAGAACACAGATACGCAGTATTTT
CASSFTENTDTQYF
>TRBJ2-5|TRBD2|.|TRBV7-9
TGTGCCAGCCTCCGAACTAGCGGGACCCGAGAGACCCAGTACTTC
CASLRTSGTRETQYF
>TRBJ1-1|.|.|TRBV2
TGTGCCAGCACTCGGAACACTGAAGCTTTCTTT
CASTRNTEAFF
>TRBJ2-7|.|.|TRBV7-9
TGTGCCAGCAGCTTAGTGGGGCTTCGGGTGCATGACGAGCAGTACTTC
CASSLVGLRVHDEQYF
>TRBJ1-4|TRBD1|.|TRBV9
TGTGCCAGCAGCCGACAGGGGTCCGGAGGTGAAAAACTGTTTTTT
CASSRQGSGGEKLFF
>TRBJ1-1|.|.|TRBV11-3
TGTGCCAGCAGCAGCCGGAGGCAGGGGACGAACACTGAAGCTTTCTTT
CASSSRRQGTNTEAFF
>TRBJ2-2|.|.|TRBV7-8
TGTGCCAGCAGCTTAAGTTCGCAGGGCACCGGGGAGCTGTTTTTT
CASSLSSQGTGELFF
>TRBJ2-7|TRBD1|.|TRBV4-1
TGCGCCAGCAGCCTCTCCGGGACAGGGGGCGACGAGCAGTACTTC
CASSLSGTGGDEQYF
>TRBJ1-2|TRBD1|once|TRBV28
TGTGCCAGCAGTCCAATCACAGGGGTGATCTATGGCTACACCTTC
CASSPITGVIYGYTF
>TRBJ1-2|.|.|TRBV21-1
TGTGCCAGCAGCAAAGGCCCCCGGGGGATTAACTATGGCTACACCTTC
CASSKGPRGINYGYTF
>TRBJ2-7|TRBD2|.|TRBV6-5
TGTGCCAGCACCCCAGCTAGCGGGAAGTACGAGCAGTACTTC
CASTPASGKYEQYF
>TRBJ2-4|.|.|TRBV6-6
TGTGCCAGCAGTTCCTTCGACAATCCTACCAAAAACATTCAGTACTTC
CASSSFDNPTKNIQYF
>TRBJ2-4|.|.|TRBV5-1
TGCGCCAGCAGCTTTGAGAGGGCTCAACGTCAGGAAAACATTCAGTACTTC
CASSFERAQRQENIQYF
>TRBJ2-7|TRBD2|.|TRBV11-2
TGTGCCAGCAGCTCAAACCGACTAGCGGGTAAGCTCTTCCACGAGCAGTACTTC
CASSSNRLAGKLFHEQYF